The present T cell receptor (beta chain) was sequenced within a study of control samples from healthy donors and cancer patients. Clones were sequenced by immunoSEQ multiplex PCR, and TCRdb holds only the in-frame ones, with some missing. The sample has around 22,000 clones; approximately 89% are singletons. The specimen was PBMCs. The clonotype comes from a man aged 60 to 69 with head and neck cancer.

This chain's CDR3 is CASSYNSGTDTQYF. CDR3 in DNA: TGTGCCAGCAGTTATAATTCCGGAACAGATACGCAGTATTTT. The chain carries TRBV6-5 and TRBJ2-3; D not resolved. Trimming took 3 bases from V and 3 from J, leaving 10 bases between them. The germline gives CDR1 MNHEY, CDR2 SVGAGI. This CDR3 spans 14 amino acids.